This T cell receptor (beta chain) was recovered during a study of cytomegalovirus exposure and HLA in healthy donors. As to this clone: At one of its ends the junction is not consistent with the germline gene, which may arise from a read error.

The primer mix had 60 Vbeta and 13 Jbeta primers. Sequenced by immunoSEQ multiplex PCR; TCRdb stores in-frame clones only, minus some. The sample holds about 150,000 clones, around 85% seen once. Per the germline V gene, CDR1 is SEHNR and CDR2 is FQNEAQ (reference sequence). The CDR3 runs to 14 residues. Donors likely had unrecorded immune exposures despite being nominally healthy when sampled. The sequenced material came from PBMCs. This sequence originates from a boy between 2 and 10 years old in good health and CMV-seronegative. The rearrangement joins TRBV7-9 to TRBJ2-5; D is uncertain. CDR3 DNA: TGTTCCAGCAGCCCCCGTCCCAGCCAAGAGACCCAGTACTTC. This gives the protein CSSSPRPSQETQYF.